The 16 T cell receptor beta chains below all came from one sample that was sequenced in a study of OX40 agonist ivuxolimab in advanced cancers. The protocol was immunoSEQ multiplex PCR, while the TCRdb copy is restricted to in-frame clones and leaves out a portion. In the table there are 60,000 to 70,000 clones, roughly 88% of which are singletons. The specimen was CD4+ or CD8+ T cells sorted from blood, collected in a trial of the OX40 agonist ivuxolimab. Receptor source: an adult with an advanced solid tumor such as melanoma, head and neck, liver or kidney cancer.

V usage is TRBV28 and J usage is TRBJ2-7; TRBD1 is a possible D gene (6 bases). This CDR3 has 14 residues. Germline V lookup: CDR1 MDHEN, CDR2 SYDVKM. V lost 7 bases to trimming and J lost 2 bases, with 15 bases between them. Here the CDR3 reads CASNEDSVAYEQYF. The CDR3 nucleotides are TGTGCCAGCAATGAGGACAGTGTCGCCTACGAGCAGTACTTC.

The rearrangement uses TRBV7-8 and TRBJ2-1; no clear D. Germline V gene sequence: CDR1 SGHVS, CDR2 FQNEAQ. CDR3 size: 13 residues. Trimming shortened V by 1 base and J by 5 bases, and 6 bases separated the two germline ends. CDR3 sequence reads: CASSLGSNNEQFF. The CDR3 nucleotides read TGTGCCAGCAGCTTAGGGTCCAACAATGAGCAGTTCTTC. The full variable domain, with the rest looked up from reference TRBV7-8 and TRBJ2-1, is GAGVSQSPRYKVAKRGQDVALRCDPISGHVSLFWYQQALGQGPEFLTYFQNEAQLDKSGLPSDRFFAERPEGSVSTLKIQRTQQEDSAVYLCASSLGSNNEQFFGPGTRLTVL.

This clone came up a few times. The genes are TRBV5-1 and TRBJ1-2; D perhaps matches TRBD1 (6 bases). CDR1 SGHRS and CDR2 YFSETQ come from the germline V gene. The CDR3 loop spans 13 amino acids. V lost 8 bases and J lost 7, with 18 bases in between. CDR3 sequence: CASAGQSLSGYTF. CDR3 DNA: TGCGCCAGTGCCGGACAGTCTTTGAGTGGCTACACCTTC.

The chain recombines TRBV18 with TRBJ1-1; D remains unclear. V gave up 3 bases and J gave up 1 base, with 6 bases separating them. This CDR3 has 13 residues. CDR1 and CDR2 (germline): KGHSH, LQKENI. CDR3 coding DNA: TGTGCCAGCTCACCTGGGGAGAACACTGAAGCTTTCTTT. Its translation: CASSPGENTEAFF. The whole variable domain, remainder taken from reference TRBV18 and TRBJ1-1, is NAGVMQNPRHLVRRRGQEARLRCSPMKGHSHVYWYRQLPEEGLKFMVYLQKENIIDESGMPKERFSAEFPKEGPSILRIQQVVRGDSAAYFCASSPGENTEAFFGQGTRLTVV.

This clone was seen a handful of times. The rearrangement links TRBV9 to TRBJ1-4; D not certain. CDR3 size: 17 residues. Germline CDR1 reads SGDLS; CDR2 reads YYNGEE. V lost 0 bases and J 6 bases, leaving 18 bases between the germline ends. The CDR3 DNA sequence: TGTGCCAGCAGCGTAGAGACCGCGACTCCCGGGGATGAAAAACTGTTTTTT. Amino acids: CASSVETATPGDEKLFF.

The V gene is TRBV4-1, the J gene TRBJ2-2; TRBD1 agrees at 9 bases. The V segment lost 4 bases and the J segment 3 bases; nucleotides outside the gene matches: 6. CDR3 length: 16 residues. Germline values: CDR1 MGHRA, CDR2 YSYEKL. This CDR3 reads CASSRGTGGDTGELFF. DNA of the CDR3: TGCGCCAGCAGCCGGGGAACAGGGGGCGACACCGGGGAGCTGTTTTTT.

This chain joins TRBV6-5 and TRBJ1-3; 7 nucleotides line up with TRBD1. J lost 0 bases, V lost 4 bases, and 0 bases had no gene match. CDR1 is MNHEY and CDR2 is SVGAGI in the germline V gene. This CDR3 region has 14 residues. CDR3 nucleotide sequence: TGTGCCAGCAGTTGGGACAGCTCTGGAAACACCATATATTTT. It yields the protein CASSWDSSGNTIYF.

The chain carries TRBV28 and TRBJ2-5, with 10 bases that match TRBD1. This CDR3 region has 16 residues. Germline CDR1 MDHEN, CDR2 SYDVKM. With V trimmed by 5 bases and J by 4 bases, 10 bases remained unmatched. The CDR3 DNA follows: TGTGCCAGCAGTGGTAGTTGGGGACAGGGGAGAGAGACCCAGTACTTC. Translated, it gives CASSGSWGQGRETQYF.

This rearrangement joins TRBV5-1 to TRBJ1-4; TRBD1 might be the D (5 bases). V lost 0 bases to trimming and J lost 2 bases, with 8 bases between them. Germline V gene lookup returns CDR1 SGHRS and CDR2 YFSETQ. The CDR3 sequence is 15 residues long. The CDR3 sequence is CASSLGDGTNEKLFF. In nucleotides, the CDR3 is TGCGCCAGCAGCTTGGGGGACGGTACTAATGAAAAACTGTTTTTT.

The chain couples TRBV7-2 to TRBJ2-3; the match to TRBD2 covers 7 bases. Germline V gives CDR1 SGHTA, CDR2 FQGNSA. Unmatched junction bases numbered 8, after V lost 6 bases and J lost 5 bases. The CDR3 sequence is 14 residues long. For the CDR3, the DNA is TGTGCCAGCAGGATGGGAGGGCAAGAAGATACGCAGTATTTT. This codes for CASRMGGQEDTQYF.

This clone was observed a handful of times. The chain recombines TRBV18 with TRBJ1-5; D is unclear. V lost 3 bases and J 6 bases, leaving 9 bases between the germline ends. This CDR3 has 13 amino acids. Germline V lookup: CDR1 KGHSH, CDR2 LQKENI. DNA of the CDR3: TGTGCCAGCTCACCCAGCAGGAGTCAGCCCCAGCATTTT. The encoded protein is CASSPSRSQPQHF.

V gene TRBV2 combines with J gene TRBJ2-5; D gene unclear. The CDR3 contains 13 residues. CDR1 is SNHLY, CDR2 FYNNEI, per germline. Between the trimmed V and J ends, which lost 4 bases and 3 bases, there was a span of 9 bases. Written as DNA, the CDR3 is TGTGCCAGCAGTGTACGGCGGAAAGAGACCCAGTACTTC. It specifies CASSVRRKETQYF.

The J gene is TRBJ2-1, the V gene TRBV28; no reliable D call. Trimming removed 7 bases at V and 4 bases at J, with 20 bases between. Germline V gives CDR1 MDHEN, CDR2 SYDVKM. This CDR3 is 16 amino acids long. CDR3 residues: CASTPVGVGSYNEQFF. CDR3 nucleotides: TGTGCCAGCACCCCGGTTGGGGTCGGAAGTTACAATGAGCAGTTCTTC.

J is TRBJ1-1 and V is TRBV7-7; D gene uncertain. Trimming removed 5 bases at V and 0 bases at J, with 7 bases between. The CDR3 has 13 residues. Germline loops: CDR1 SSHAT, CDR2 FNYEAQ (reference sequence). CDR3 coding DNA: TGTGCCAGCAGCCTGTCCATGAACACTGAAGCTTTCTTT. Residues: CASSLSMNTEAFF. The whole variable domain, remainder taken from reference TRBV7-7 and TRBJ1-1, is GAGVSQSPRYKVTKRGQDVTLRCDPISSHATLYWYQQALGQGPEFLTYFNYEAQPDKSGLPSDRFSAERPEGSISTLTIQRTEQRDSAMYRCASSLSMNTEAFFGQGTRLTVV.

V and J are TRBV5-4 and TRBJ2-3; D possibly matches TRBD1 or TRBD2 (5 bases each). Germline lookup yields CDR1 SGHNT and CDR2 YYREEE (reference sequence). The CDR3 totals 17 residues. Trimming removed 4 bases from V and 0 bases from J, with 18 bases in between. CDR3 loop: CASSPDPGRISTDTQYF. CDR3 nucleotide sequence: TGTGCCAGCAGCCCCGACCCGGGACGGATCAGCACAGATACGCAGTATTTT.

The genes are TRBV27 and TRBJ2-5, with TRBD2 matching over 7 bases. The CDR3 extends over 13 amino acids. Germline V gene sequence: CDR1 MNHEY, CDR2 SMNVEV (reference sequence). J gave up 2 bases and V 6 bases, and 3 bases lay outside the gene matches. CDR3 nucleotides: TGTGCCAGCAGGACCGGGGGGCAAGAGACCCAGTACTTC. Translated: CASRTGGQETQYF.